The clone carrying this T cell receptor (beta chain) was observed a few times. Antigen: not known. The data are from a study of cytomegalovirus exposure and HLA in healthy donors. Study results and limitations: Later on, a genetic analysis was performed. It linked a missense variant in DCLRE1C with V- and J-gene trimming of TCR beta. In an earlier analysis, about 87% or about 30%: the productive usage of most TCR beta V segments.

The primer mix had 60 Vbeta and 13 Jbeta primers. TCRdb's copy holds only in-frame clones and misses some; the assay was immunoSEQ multiplex PCR. The sample lists 140,000 or so clones, roughly three fifths occurring once. The CDR3 totals 17 residues. With V trimmed by 2 bases and J by 0 bases, 4 bases remained unmatched. In germline, CDR1 is SGHRS, CDR2 YFSETQ. This TCR came from an older woman in good health and CMV-seronegative. What was sequenced was PBMCs. The chain couples TRBV5-1 to TRBJ2-3; TRBD2 agrees at 12 bases. The CDR3 here is CASSLLAGGSSTDTQYF. CDR3 sequence (DNA): TGCGCCAGCAGCTTACTAGCGGGGGGTTCAAGCACAGATACGCAGTATTTT. Full variable domain (missing parts from reference TRBV5-1 and TRBJ2-3): KAGVTQTPRYLIKTRGQQVTLSCSPISGHRSVSWYQQTPGQGLQFLFEYFSETQRNKGNFPGRFSGRQFSNSRSEMNVSTLELGDSALYLCASSLLAGGSSTDTQYFGPGTRLTVL.